These 17 T cell receptor beta chains were all obtained from the same sample, sequenced in a study of PD-1 blockade in classical Hodgkin lymphoma. Sequencing used immunoSEQ multiplex PCR; TCRdb keeps in-frame clones, though not all of them. The profile covers about 19,000 clones, with 79% appearing a single time and roughly a sixth taken by the ten largest. In every patient, relapse followed autologous stem cell transplantation, while exposure to brentuximab vedotin differed. The input for sequencing was peripheral blood mononuclear cells (PBMCs), taken before the second cycle of nivolumab. The receptor source for this set is a human donor with classical Hodgkin lymphoma.

V gene TRBV7-6 combines with J gene TRBJ2-2; D is undetermined. V was trimmed by 4 bases and J by 6 bases, leaving 18 bases between them. The germline CDR1 and CDR2 sequences are SGHVS and FNYEAQ. CDR3 length equals 16 residues. The CDR3: CASSSSALSRPGELFF. The DNA for the CDR3 is TGTGCCAGCAGCTCTAGTGCCCTCTCCAGGCCCGGGGAGCTGTTTTTT. Drawing the rest from reference TRBV7-6 and TRBJ2-2, the complete variable domain is GAGVSQSPRYKVTKRGQDVALRCDPISGHVSLYWYRQALGQGPEFLTYFNYEAQQDKSGLPNDRFSAERPEGSISTLTIQRTEQRDSAMYRCASSSSALSRPGELFFGEGSRLTVL.

The chain couples TRBV7-9 to TRBJ2-5, with D perhaps TRBD2 (6 bases). Germline V gene data show CDR1 as SEHNR and CDR2 as FQNEAQ (reference sequence). The V gene lost 5 bases and the J gene lost 2 bases, with 15 bases spanning the gap. This CDR3 spans 15 amino acids. As DNA, the CDR3 is TGTGCCAGCAGCAGCAGAAGAGGACTACAAGAGACCCAGTACTTC. It translates to CASSSRRGLQETQYF.

This clone was seen a single time. The chain is built from TRBV27 and TRBJ1-1, with 9 bases lining up with TRBD1. This CDR3 is built from 19 residues. V shed 4 bases and J 4 bases; nucleotides not matched to a gene: 19. Looked up from germline, CDR1 is MNHEY and CDR2 is SMNVEV (reference sequence). CDR3 sequence: CASSSLRGTGSGRGTEAFF. CDR3 coding DNA: TGTGCCAGCAGTTCCCTACGGGGGACAGGGAGCGGCAGGGGCACTGAAGCTTTCTTT.

This clone was seen just once. The CDR3 loop is CASSPWGRTSGREPNTGELFF. CDR3 coding DNA: TGTGCCAGCAGCCCCTGGGGGCGGACTAGCGGGAGGGAACCGAACACCGGGGAGCTGTTTTTT. V is TRBV4-2 and J is TRBJ2-2; TRBD2 aligns across 15 bases. Germline CDR1 reads LGHNA; CDR2 reads YNFKEQ. CDR3 length equals 21 residues. Trimming at V came to 4 bases and at J to 0 bases, leaving 12 bases not matched to a gene.

J is TRBJ2-2 and V is TRBV9, with TRBD1 matching over 7 bases. CDR1 and CDR2 (germline): SGDLS, YYNGEE. The V and J ends lost 0 bases and 7 bases, in that order; junction bases with no gene match: 9. The CDR3 contains 16 residues. CDR3 nucleotide sequence: TGTGCCAGCAGCGTAGAGTTAGGGGGCTTGGACGGGGAGCTGTTTTTT. Its translation: CASSVELGGLDGELFF. The variable domain in full, with the rest retrieved from reference TRBV9 and TRBJ2-2, is DSGVTQTPKHLITATGQRVTLRCSPRSGDLSVYWYQQSLDQGLQFLIQYYNGEERAKGNILERFSAQQFPDLHSELNLSSLELGDSALYFCASSVELGGLDGELFFGEGSRLTVL.

The DNA for the CDR3 is TGTGCCTGGTGGGCCGGGACAGGGAAATTCTTC. It yields the protein CAWWAGTGKFF. The chain has TRBV30 and TRBJ2-1, with 9 positions matching TRBD1. Per germline, CDR1 GTSNPN and CDR2 SVGIG (reference sequence). V lost 5 bases and J lost 16; bases outside the gene matches: 9. The CDR3 consists of 11 residues.

The chain links TRBV11-2 to TRBJ2-4; TRBD2 matches at 14 bases. This CDR3 region has 17 residues. V lost 3 bases to trimming and J lost 7 bases; unmatched junction nucleotides: 8. Per germline, CDR1 SGHAT and CDR2 FQNNGV. The DNA of the CDR3 is TGTGCCAGCAGCTTCCCCGGGACTAGCGGGAGAAGGAACATTCAGTACTTC. This gives the protein CASSFPGTSGRRNIQYF.

This chain joins TRBV4-1 and TRBJ1-5; D perhaps matches TRBD1 (5 bases). The length of the CDR3 is 15 residues. Germline CDR1 and CDR2: MGHRA and YSYEKL. The V gene lost 1 base and the J gene lost 5 bases, with 12 bases spanning the gap. The DNA of the CDR3 is TGCGCCAGCAGCCAAGGAGAGACAGAAGATCAGCCCCAGCATTTT. It translates to CASSQGETEDQPQHF.

This CDR3 is CASTTGGTMGYTF. Written as DNA, the CDR3 is TGTGCCAGCACCACGGGGGGGACTATGGGCTACACCTTC. The rearrangement uses TRBV6-5 and TRBJ1-2, with a tentative D call TRBD1 (5 bases). The CDR3 is 13 residues long. The V end was cut by 7 bases, the J end by 8 bases, with 17 bases between. Per germline, CDR1 MNHEY and CDR2 SVGAGI.

The chain couples TRBV28 to TRBJ1-2; D call uncertain. CDR3 size: 14 residues. Looked up from germline, CDR1 is MDHEN and CDR2 is SYDVKM. Between the trimmed V and J ends, which lost 6 bases and 3 bases, there was a span of 14 bases. CDR3: CASSLGQDYYGYTF. For the CDR3, the DNA is TGTGCCAGCAGCCTCGGGCAGGATTACTATGGCTACACCTTC.

This clone was recorded once. This sequence joins TRBV10-3 and TRBJ1-1, with D uncertain. Germline CDR1 ENHRY, CDR2 SYGVKD. The V gene lost 0 bases and the J gene lost 6 bases, with 14 bases spanning the gap. This CDR3 spans 15 amino acids. The CDR3 sequence is CAISESSGVGAEAFF. CDR3 DNA sequence: TGTGCCATCAGTGAGTCATCCGGGGTTGGGGCTGAAGCTTTCTTT.

The gene calls are TRBV7-9 and TRBJ1-2; D remains ambiguous. Trimming took 1 base from V and 5 from J, leaving 17 bases between them. The CDR3 spans 16 residues. Germline V gene sequence: CDR1 SEHNR, CDR2 FQNEAQ (reference sequence). CDR3 sequence reads: CASSLERPTRWYGYTF. The DNA for the CDR3 is TGTGCCAGCAGCTTAGAAAGGCCGACCCGTTGGTATGGCTACACCTTC.

The genes are TRBV5-1 and TRBJ2-3, with 9 bases that match TRBD1. CDR3 length: 17 residues. Germline lookup yields CDR1 SGHRS and CDR2 YFSETQ. V lost 4 bases to trimming and J lost 6 bases; unmatched junction nucleotides: 15. This CDR3 reads CASSLHLPGQGIDTQYF. CDR3 DNA sequence: TGCGCCAGCAGCCTACATCTTCCGGGACAGGGAATCGATACGCAGTATTTT.

The chain is built from TRBV5-1 and TRBJ1-2, with D perhaps TRBD1 (5 bases). The germline gives CDR1 SGHRS, CDR2 YFSETQ. The CDR3 totals 15 residues. V dropped 0 bases and J dropped 0 bases, with 9 bases sitting between them. The CDR3 nucleotides read TGCGCCAGCAGCTTGGCCGGGGGGACTAACTATGGCTACACCTTC. Amino acids: CASSLAGGTNYGYTF.

A few counts support this clone. V and J are TRBV6-1 and TRBJ2-2; D gene unclear. Trimming removed 4 bases from V and 4 bases from J, with 7 bases in between. The germline V gene has CDR1 MNHNS and CDR2 SASEGT. The CDR3 consists of 13 residues. The CDR3 nucleotides read TGTGCCAGCAGTGCCCAGGCCACCGGGGAGCTGTTTTTT. Translated: CASSAQATGELFF.

This chain connects TRBV6-1 to TRBJ2-7; D is unresolved. Germline-derived CDR1 and CDR2 are MNHNS and SASEGT. The V end was cut by 7 bases, the J end by 2 bases, with 9 bases between. The CDR3 consists of 12 residues. The CDR3 protein is CASTPDPYEQYF. CDR3 in DNA: TGTGCCAGCACACCGGACCCCTACGAGCAGTACTTC.

The chain combines TRBV7-9 with TRBJ2-5; weak D call: TRBD1 (5 bases). Trimming removed 5 bases from V and 1 base from J, with 8 bases in between. This CDR3 is built from 13 residues. Looked up from germline, CDR1 is SEHNR and CDR2 is FQNEAQ (reference sequence). The CDR3 spells CASSDSRQETQYF. Written as DNA, the CDR3 is TGTGCCAGCAGCGACAGCCGCCAAGAGACCCAGTACTTC.